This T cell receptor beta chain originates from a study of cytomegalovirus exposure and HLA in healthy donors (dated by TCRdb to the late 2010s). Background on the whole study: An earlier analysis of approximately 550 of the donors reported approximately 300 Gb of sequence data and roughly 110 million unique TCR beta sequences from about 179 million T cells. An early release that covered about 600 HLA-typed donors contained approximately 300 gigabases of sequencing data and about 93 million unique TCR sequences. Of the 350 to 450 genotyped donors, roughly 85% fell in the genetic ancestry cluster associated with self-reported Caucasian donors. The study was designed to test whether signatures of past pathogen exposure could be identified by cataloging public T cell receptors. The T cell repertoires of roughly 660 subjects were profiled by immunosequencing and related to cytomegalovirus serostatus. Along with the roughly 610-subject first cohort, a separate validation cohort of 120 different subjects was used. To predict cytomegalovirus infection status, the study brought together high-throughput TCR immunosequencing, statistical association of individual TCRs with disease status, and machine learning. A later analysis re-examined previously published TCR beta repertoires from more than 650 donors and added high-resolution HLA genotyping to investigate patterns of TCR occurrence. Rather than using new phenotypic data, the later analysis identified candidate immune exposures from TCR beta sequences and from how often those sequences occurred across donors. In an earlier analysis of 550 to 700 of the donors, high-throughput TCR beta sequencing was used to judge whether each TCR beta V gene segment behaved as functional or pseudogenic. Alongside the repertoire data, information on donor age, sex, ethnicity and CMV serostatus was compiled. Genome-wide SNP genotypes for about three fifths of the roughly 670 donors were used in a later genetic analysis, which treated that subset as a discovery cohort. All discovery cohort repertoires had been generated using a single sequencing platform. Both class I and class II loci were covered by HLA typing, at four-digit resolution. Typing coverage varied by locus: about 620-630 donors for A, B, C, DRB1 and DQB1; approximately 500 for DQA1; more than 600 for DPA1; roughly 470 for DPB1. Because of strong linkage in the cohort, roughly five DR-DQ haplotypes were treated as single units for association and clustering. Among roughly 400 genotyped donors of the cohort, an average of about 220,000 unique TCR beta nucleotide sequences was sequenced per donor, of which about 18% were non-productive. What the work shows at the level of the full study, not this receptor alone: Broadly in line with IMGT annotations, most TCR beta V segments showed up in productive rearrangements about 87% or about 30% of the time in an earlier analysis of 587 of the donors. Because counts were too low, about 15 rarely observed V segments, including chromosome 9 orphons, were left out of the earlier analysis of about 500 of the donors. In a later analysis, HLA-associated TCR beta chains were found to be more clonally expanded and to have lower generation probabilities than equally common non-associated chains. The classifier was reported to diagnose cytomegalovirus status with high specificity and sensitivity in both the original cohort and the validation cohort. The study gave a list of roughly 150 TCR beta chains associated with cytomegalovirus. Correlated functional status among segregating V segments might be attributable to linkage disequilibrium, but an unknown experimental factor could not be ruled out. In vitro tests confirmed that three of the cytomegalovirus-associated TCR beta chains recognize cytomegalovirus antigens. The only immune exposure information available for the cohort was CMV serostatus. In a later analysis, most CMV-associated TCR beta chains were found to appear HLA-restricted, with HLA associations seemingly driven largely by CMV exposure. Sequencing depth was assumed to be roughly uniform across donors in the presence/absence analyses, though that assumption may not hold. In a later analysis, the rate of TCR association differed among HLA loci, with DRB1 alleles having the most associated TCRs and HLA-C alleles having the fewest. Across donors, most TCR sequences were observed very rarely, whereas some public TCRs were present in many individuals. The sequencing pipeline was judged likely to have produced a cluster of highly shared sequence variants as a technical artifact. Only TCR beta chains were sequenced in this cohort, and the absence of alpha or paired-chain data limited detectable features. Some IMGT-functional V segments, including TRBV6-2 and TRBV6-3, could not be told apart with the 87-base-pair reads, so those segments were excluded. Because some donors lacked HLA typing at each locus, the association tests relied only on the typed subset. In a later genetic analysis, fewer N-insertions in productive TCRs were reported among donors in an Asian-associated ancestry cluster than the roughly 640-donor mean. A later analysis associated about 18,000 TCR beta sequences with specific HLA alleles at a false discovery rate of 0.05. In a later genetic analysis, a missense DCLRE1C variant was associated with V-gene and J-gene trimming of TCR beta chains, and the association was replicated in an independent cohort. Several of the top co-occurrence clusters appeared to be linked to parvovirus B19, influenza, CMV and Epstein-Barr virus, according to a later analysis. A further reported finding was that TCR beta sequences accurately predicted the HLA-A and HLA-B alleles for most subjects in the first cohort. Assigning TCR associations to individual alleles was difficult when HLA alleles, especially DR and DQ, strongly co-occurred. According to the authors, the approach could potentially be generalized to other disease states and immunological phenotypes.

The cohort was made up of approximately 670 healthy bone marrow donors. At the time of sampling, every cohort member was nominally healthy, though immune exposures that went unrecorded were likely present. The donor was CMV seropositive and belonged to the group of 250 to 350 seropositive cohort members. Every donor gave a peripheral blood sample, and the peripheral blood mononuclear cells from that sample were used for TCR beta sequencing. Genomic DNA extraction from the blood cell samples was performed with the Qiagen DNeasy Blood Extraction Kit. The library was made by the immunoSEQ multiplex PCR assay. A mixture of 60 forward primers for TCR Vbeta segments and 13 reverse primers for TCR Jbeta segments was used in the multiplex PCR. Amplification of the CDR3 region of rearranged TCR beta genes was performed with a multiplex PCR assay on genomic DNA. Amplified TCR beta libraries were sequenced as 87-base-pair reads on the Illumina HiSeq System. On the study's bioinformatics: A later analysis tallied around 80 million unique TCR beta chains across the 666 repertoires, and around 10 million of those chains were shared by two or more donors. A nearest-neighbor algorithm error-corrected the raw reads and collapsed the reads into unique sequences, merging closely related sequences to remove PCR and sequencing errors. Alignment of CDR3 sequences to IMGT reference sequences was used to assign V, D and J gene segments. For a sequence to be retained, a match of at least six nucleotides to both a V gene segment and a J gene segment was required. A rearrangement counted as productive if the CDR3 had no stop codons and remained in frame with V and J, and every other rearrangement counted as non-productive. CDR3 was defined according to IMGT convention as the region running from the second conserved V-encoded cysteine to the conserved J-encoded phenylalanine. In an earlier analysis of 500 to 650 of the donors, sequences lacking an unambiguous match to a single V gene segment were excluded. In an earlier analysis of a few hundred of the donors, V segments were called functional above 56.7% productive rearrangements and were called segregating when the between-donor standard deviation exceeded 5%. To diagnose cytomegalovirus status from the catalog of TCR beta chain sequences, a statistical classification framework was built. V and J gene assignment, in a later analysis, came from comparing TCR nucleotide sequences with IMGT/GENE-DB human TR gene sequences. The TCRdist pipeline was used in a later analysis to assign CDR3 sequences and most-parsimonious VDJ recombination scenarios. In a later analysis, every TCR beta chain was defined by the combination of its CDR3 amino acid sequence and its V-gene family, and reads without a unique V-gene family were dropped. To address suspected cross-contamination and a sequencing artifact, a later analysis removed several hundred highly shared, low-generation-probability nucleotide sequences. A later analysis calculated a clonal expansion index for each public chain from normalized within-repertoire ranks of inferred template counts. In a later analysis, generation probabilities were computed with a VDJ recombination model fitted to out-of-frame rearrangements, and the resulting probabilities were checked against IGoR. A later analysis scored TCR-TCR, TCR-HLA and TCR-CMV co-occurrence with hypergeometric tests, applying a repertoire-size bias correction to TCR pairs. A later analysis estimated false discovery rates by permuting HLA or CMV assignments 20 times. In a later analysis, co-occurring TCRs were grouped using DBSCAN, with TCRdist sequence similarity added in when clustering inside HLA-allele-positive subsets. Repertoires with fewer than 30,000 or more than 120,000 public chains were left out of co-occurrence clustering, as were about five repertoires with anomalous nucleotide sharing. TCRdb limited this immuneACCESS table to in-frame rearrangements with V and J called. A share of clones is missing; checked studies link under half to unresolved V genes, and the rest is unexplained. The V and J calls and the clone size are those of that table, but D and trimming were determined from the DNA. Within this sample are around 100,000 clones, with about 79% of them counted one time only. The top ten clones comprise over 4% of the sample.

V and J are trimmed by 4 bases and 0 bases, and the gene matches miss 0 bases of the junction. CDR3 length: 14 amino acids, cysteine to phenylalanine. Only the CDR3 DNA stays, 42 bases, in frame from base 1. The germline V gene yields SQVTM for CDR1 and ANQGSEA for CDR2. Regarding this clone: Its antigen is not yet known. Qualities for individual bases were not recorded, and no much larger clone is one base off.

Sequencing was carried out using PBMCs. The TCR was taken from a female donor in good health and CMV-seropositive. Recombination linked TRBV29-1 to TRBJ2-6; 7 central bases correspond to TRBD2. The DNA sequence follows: TGCAGCGTTGCGGGGGGCTCTGGGGCCAACGTCCTGACTTTC. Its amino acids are CSVAGGSGANVLTF.